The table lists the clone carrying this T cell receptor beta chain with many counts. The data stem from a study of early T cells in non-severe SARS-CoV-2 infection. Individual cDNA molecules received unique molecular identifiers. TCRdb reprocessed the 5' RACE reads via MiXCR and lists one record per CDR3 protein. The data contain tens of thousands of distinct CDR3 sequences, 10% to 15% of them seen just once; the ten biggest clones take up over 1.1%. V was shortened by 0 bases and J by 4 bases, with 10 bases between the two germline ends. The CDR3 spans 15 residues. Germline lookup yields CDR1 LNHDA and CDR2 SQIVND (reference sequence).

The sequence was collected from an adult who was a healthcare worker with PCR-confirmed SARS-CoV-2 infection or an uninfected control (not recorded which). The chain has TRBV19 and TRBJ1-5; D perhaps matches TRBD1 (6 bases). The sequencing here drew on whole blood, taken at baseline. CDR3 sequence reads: CASSIDGTLNQPQHF. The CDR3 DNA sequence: TGTGCCAGTAGTATAGACGGGACACTAAATCAGCCCCAGCATTTT.